The table lists the clone carrying this TCR beta chain with many counts. This specimen belongs to a study of CD8+CD57+ T cells in acquired aplastic anemia. Background on the study: CD4+ and CD8+ cells, once sorted, gave DNA averaging about 3 ug. Healthy donors gave about 10.8 million reads on average for CD4+ cells.

According to the study, genomic DNA was the template for TCR beta VDJ and CDR3 profiling. TCRdb analysed the reads with MiXCR anew, one entry per CDR3 protein. The data show around 68,000 distinct CDR3 sequences, 54% seen once. V was shortened by 1 base and J by 2 bases, with 12 bases between the two germline ends. CDR3 length: 16 residues. Per the germline V gene, CDR1 is SGHDT and CDR2 is YYEEEE. This TCR derives from a human donor in good health, serving as a control. Sequencing was carried out using sorted CD4+, CD8+, or CD8+CD57+ T cells (not recorded which) from PBMCs. The rearrangement links TRBV5-6 to TRBJ2-2; D remains unclear. The CDR3 DNA reads as TGTGCCAGCAGCTTGATGTCAGGAAGTAACACCGGGGAGCTGTTTTTT. It encodes CASSLMSGSNTGELFF.